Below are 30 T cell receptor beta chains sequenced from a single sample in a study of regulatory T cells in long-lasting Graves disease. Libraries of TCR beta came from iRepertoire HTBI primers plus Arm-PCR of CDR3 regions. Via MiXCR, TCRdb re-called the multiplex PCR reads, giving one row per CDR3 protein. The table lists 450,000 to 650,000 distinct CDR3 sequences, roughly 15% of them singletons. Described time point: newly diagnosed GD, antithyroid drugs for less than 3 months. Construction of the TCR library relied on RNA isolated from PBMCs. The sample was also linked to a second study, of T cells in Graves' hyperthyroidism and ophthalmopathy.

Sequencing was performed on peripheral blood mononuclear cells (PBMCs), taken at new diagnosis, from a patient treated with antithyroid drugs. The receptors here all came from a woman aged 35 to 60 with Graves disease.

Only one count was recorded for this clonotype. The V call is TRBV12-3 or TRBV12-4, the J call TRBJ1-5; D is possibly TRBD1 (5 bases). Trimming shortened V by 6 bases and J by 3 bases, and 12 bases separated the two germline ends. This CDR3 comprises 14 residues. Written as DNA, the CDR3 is TGTGCCAGCAGGAAGACAGCCTCCAATCAGCCCCAGCATTTT. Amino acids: CASRKTASNQPQHF.

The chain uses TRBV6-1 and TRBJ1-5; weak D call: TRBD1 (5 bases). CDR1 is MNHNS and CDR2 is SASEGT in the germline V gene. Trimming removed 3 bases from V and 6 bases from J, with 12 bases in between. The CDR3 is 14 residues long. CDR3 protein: CASSDTGVGQPQHF. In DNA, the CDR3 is TGTGCCAGCAGTGACACGGGGGTCGGTCAGCCCCAGCATTTT.

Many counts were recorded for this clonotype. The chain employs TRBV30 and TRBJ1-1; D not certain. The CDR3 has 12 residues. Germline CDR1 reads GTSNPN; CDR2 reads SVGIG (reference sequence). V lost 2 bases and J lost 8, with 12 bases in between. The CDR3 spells CAWSPTRFEAFF. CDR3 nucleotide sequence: TGTGCCTGGAGTCCCACACGGTTCGAAGCTTTCTTT. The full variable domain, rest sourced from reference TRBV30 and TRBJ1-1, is SQTIHQWPATLVQPVGSPLSLECTVEGTSNPNLYWYRQAAGRGLQLLFYSVGIGQISSEVPQNLSASRPQDRQFILSSKKLLLSDSGFYLCAWSPTRFEAFFGQGTRLTVV.

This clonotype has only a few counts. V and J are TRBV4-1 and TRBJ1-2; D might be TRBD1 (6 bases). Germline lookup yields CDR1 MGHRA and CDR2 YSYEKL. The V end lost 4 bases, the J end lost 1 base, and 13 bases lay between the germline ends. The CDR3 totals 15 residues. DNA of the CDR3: TGCGCCAGCAGCCGAGTCAAGGACAGTAACTATGGCTACACCTTC. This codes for CASSRVKDSNYGYTF.

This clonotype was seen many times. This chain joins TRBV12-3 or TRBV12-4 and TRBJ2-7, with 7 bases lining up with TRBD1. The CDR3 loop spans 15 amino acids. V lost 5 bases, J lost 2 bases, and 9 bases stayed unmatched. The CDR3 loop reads CASSLHSGTAYEQYF. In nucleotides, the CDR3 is TGTGCCAGCAGTCTCCACTCCGGGACAGCCTACGAGCAGTACTTC.

The CDR3 spells CASSVRALDTGELFF. Written as DNA, the CDR3 is TGTGCCAGCAGCGTAAGGGCACTAGACACCGGGGAGCTGTTTTTT. V is TRBV9 and J is TRBJ2-2, with D possibly TRBD2 on 5 matching bases. This CDR3 has 15 amino acids. Germline V CDR1 and CDR2: SGDLS, YYNGEE. V dropped 1 base and J dropped 3 bases, with 10 bases sitting between them.

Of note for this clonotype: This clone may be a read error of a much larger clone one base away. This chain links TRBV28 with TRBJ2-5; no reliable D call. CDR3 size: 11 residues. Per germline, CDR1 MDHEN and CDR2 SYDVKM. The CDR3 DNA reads TGTACCAGCAGAAATAGAGAGACCCAGTACTTC. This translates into CTSRNRETQYF.

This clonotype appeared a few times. CDR3 DNA: TGTGCCAGCAGCGGTACAGGGGTAGCTTTCTTT. It yields the protein CASSGTGVAFF. The chain has TRBV11-2 and TRBJ1-1; 7 bases line up with TRBD1. Germline-derived CDR1 and CDR2 are SGHAT and FQNNGV. The CDR3 length is 11 residues. Trimming cost V 5 bases and J 10 bases; bases outside gene matches: 4. The full variable domain, completed using reference TRBV11-2 and TRBJ1-1, is EAGVAQSPRYKIIEKRQSVAFWCNPISGHATLYWYQQILGQGPKLLIQFQNNGVVDDSQLPKDRFSAERLKGVDSTLKIQPAKLEDSAVYLCASSGTGVAFFGQGTRLTVV.

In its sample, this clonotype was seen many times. The DNA for the CDR3 is TGCAGCGTTGAAGGGGGGAACACTGAAGCTTTCTTT. It is translated as CSVEGGNTEAFF. This chain links TRBV29-1 with TRBJ1-1; D call uncertain. Trimming stripped 1 base from V and 1 base from J, with 4 bases between. This CDR3 contains 12 residues. The germline V gene has CDR1 SQVTM and CDR2 ANQGSEA.

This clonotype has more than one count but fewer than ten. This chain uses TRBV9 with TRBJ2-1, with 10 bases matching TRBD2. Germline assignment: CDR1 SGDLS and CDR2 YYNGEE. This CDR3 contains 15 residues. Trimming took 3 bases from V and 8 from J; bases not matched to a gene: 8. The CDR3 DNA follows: TGTGCCAGCAGCGGAGGGGCTAGCGGGGGCTATGAGCAGTTCTTC. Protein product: CASSGGASGGYEQFF.

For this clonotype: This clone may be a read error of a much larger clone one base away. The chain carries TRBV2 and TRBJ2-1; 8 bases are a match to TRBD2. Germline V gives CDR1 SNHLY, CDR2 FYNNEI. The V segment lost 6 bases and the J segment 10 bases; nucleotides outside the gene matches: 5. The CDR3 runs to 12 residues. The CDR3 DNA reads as TGTGCCAGCAGGGAACTAGCGGTGGAGCAGTTCTTC. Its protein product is CASRELAVEQFF.

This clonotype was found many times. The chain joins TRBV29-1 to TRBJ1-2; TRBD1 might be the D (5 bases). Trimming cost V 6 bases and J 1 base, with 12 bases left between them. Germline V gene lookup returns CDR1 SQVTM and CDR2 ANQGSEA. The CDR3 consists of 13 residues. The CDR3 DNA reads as TGCAGCGTCCGGGCCGGGGGTAACTATGGCTACACCTTC. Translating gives CSVRAGGNYGYTF.

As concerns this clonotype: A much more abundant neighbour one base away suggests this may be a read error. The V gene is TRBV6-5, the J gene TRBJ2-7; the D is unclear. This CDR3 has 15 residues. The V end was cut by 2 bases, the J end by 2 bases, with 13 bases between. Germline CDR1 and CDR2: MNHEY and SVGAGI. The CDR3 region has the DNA TGTGCCAGCAGTTACGTAAGGGATTCAGCCTACGAGCAGTACTTC. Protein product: CASSYVRDSAYEQYF.

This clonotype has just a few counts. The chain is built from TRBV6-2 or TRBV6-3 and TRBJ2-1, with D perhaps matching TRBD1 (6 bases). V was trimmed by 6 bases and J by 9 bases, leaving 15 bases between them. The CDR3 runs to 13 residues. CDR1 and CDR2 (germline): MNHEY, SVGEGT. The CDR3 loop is CASRYRDMGEQFF. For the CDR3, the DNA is TGTGCCAGCAGATACAGGGATATGGGTGAGCAGTTCTTC.

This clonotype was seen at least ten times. CDR3 in amino acids: CASSNRGGDTQYF. DNA for the CDR3: TGTGCCAGCAGCAACAGGGGAGGAGATACGCAGTATTTT. The gene calls are TRBV3-1 and TRBJ2-3; a weak D match, TRBD1 (7 bases). The V gene lost 5 bases and the J gene lost 5 bases, with 11 bases spanning the gap. Germline-derived CDR1 and CDR2 are LGHDT and YNNKEL (reference sequence). CDR3 size: 13 residues.

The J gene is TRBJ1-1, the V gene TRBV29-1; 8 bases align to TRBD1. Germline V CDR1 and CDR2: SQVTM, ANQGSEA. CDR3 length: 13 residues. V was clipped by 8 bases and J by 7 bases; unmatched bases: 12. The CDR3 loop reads CSPHRTGLNEAFF. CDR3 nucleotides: TGCAGCCCCCACAGGACAGGGTTGAATGAAGCTTTCTTT.

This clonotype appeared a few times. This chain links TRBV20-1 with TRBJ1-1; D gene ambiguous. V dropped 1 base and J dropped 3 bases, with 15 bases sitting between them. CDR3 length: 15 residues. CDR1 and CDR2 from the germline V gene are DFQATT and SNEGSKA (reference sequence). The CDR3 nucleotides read TGCAGTGCTAGAGGAGTCGGACGGAGGGACACTGAAGCTTTCTTT. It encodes CSARGVGRRDTEAFF.

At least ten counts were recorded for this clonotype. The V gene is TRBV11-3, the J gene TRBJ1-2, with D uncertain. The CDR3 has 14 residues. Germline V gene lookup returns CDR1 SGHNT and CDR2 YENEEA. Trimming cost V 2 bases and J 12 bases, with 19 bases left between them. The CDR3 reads CASSLLIRAPEHTF. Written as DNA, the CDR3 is TGTGCCAGCAGCTTATTGATTAGGGCGCCGGAACACACCTTC.

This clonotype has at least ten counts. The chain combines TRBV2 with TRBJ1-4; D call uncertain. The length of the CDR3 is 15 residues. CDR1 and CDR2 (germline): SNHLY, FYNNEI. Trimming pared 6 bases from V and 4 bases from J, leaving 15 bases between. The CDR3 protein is CASRGMGTVNEKLFF. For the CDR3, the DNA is TGTGCCAGCAGGGGAATGGGAACGGTTAATGAAAAACTGTTTTTT. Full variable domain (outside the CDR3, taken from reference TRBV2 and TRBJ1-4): EPEVTQTPSHQVTQMGQEVILRCVPISNHLYFYWYRQILGQKVEFLVSFYNNEISEKSEIFDDQFSVERPDGSNFTLKIRSTKLEDSAMYFCASRGMGTVNEKLFFGSGTQLSVL.

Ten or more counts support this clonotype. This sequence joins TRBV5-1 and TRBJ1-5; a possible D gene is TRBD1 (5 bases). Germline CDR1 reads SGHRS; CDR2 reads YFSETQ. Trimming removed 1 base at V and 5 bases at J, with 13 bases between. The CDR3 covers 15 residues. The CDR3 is CASSLRGQAHQPQHF. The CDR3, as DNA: TGCGCCAGCAGCTTGAGGGGTCAGGCCCATCAGCCCCAGCATTTT.

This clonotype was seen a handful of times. CDR3 sequence (DNA): TGTGCCAGCAGTGACGGCCGGAGCTCCTACAATGAGCAGTTCTTC. It translates to CASSDGRSSYNEQFF. The chain couples TRBV25-1 to TRBJ2-1; no clear D. With 3 bases removed from V and 0 bases from J, the gap between germline ends came to 9 bases. The CDR3 runs 15 residues. Germline CDR1 is MGHDK and CDR2 is SYGVNS.

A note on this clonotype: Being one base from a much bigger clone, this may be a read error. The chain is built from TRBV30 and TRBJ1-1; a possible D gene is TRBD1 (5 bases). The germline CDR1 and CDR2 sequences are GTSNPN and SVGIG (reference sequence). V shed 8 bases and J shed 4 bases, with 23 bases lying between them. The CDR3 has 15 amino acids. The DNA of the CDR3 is TGTGCCGGAGGGGCCCCACCCCTCTTGAGCACTGAAGCTTTCTTT. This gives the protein CAGGAPPLLSTEAFF.

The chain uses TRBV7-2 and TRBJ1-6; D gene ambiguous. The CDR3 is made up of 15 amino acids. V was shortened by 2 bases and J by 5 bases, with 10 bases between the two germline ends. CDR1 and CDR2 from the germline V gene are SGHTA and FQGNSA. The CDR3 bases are TGTGCCAGCAGCTTATGGGTAACAGATAATTCACCCCTCCACTTT. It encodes CASSLWVTDNSPLHF.

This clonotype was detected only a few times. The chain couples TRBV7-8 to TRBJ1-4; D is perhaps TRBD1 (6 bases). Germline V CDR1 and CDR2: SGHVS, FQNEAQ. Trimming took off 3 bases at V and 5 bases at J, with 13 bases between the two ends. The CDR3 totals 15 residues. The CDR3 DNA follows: TGTGCCAGCAGCTTGGGGGGGACAAAAAATGAAAAACTGTTTTTT. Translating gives CASSLGGTKNEKLFF. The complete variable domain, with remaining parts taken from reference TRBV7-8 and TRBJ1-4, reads GAGVSQSPRYKVAKRGQDVALRCDPISGHVSLFWYQQALGQGPEFLTYFQNEAQLDKSGLPSDRFFAERPEGSVSTLKIQRTQQEDSAVYLCASSLGGTKNEKLFFGSGTQLSVL.

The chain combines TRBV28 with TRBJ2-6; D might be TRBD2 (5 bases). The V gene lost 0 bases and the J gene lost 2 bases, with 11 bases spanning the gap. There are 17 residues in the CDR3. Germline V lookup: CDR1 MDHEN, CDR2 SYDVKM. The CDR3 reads CASSLWDSRPGANVLTF. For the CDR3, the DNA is TGTGCCAGCAGTTTATGGGACTCGAGGCCTGGGGCCAACGTCCTGACTTTC.

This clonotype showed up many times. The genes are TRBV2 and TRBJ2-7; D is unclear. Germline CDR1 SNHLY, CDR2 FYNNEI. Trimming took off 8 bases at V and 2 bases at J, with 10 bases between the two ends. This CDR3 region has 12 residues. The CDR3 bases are TGTGCCAGCGCCGACAACACCTACGAGCAGTACTTC. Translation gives CASADNTYEQYF.

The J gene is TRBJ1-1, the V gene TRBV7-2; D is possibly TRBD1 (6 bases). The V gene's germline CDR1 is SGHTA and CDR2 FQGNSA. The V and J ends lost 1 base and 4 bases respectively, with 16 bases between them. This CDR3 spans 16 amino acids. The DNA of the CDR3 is TGTGCCAGCAGCTTAGGTGGGGGGCTTATGTTCACTGAAGCTTTCTTT. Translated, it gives CASSLGGGLMFTEAFF. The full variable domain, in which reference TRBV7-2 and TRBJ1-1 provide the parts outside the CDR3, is GAGVSQSPSNKVTEKGKDVELRCDPISGHTALYWYRQSLGQGLEFLIYFQGNSAPDKSGLPSDRFSAERTGGSVSTLTIQRTQQEDSAVYLCASSLGGGLMFTEAFFGQGTRLTVV.

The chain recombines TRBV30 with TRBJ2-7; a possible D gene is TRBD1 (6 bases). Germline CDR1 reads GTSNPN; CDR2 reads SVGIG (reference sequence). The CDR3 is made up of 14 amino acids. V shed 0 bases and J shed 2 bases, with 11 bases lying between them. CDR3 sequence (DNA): TGTGCCTGGAGTGTACACCAGGGGCCCTACGAGCAGTACTTC. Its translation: CAWSVHQGPYEQYF.

The CDR3 is CASSSAPTGISNQPQHF. The CDR3 DNA reads as TGTGCCAGCAGCTCGGCGCCGACAGGGATAAGCAATCAGCCCCAGCATTTT. The chain links TRBV5-6 to TRBJ1-5; 7 bases are a match to TRBD1. With V trimmed by 3 bases and J by 1 base, 10 bases remained unmatched. Per germline, CDR1 SGHDT and CDR2 YYEEEE. This CDR3 is built from 17 residues.

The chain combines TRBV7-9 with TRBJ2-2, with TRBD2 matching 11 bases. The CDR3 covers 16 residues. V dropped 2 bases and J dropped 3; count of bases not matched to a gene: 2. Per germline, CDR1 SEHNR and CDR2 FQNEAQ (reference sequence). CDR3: CASSLSSGGHTGELFF. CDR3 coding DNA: TGTGCCAGCAGCTTATCTAGCGGGGGGCACACCGGGGAGCTGTTTTTT.